The sequence of this TCR beta chain was determined in a study of blood T cell repertoires in COVID-19. Looking at the study overall: From T cells, B-cell-depleted T cells, or PBMCs came the material, which was cDNA or gDNA.

Profiled with immunoSEQ multiplex PCR; TCRdb holds only in-frame clones, not every one. This sample has 80,000 to 100,000 clones, with about 90% found just once. This clone has a handful of counts. V was pared by 0 bases and J by 2 bases, with 7 bases between. This CDR3 comprises 15 residues. The germline V gene has CDR1 LGHNA and CDR2 YSLEER. The chain carries TRBV4-3 and TRBJ2-2, with unresolved D. The specimen was peripheral blood. The receptor was derived from a human donor with active COVID-19. The donor label of this sample is uncertain. CDR3 in DNA: TGCGCCAGCAGCCAAGATTTCCTTAACACCGGGGAGCTGTTTTTT. Protein sequence: CASSQDFLNTGELFF.